One sample yielded the 25 T cell receptor beta chains listed below, sequenced in a study of blood T cell repertoires in COVID-19. This table comes from immunoSEQ multiplex PCR, and its TCRdb copy is limited to in-frame clones, with some not included. The sample consists of 210,000 or so clones, under 85% of them appearing once. The source material was peripheral blood. These TCRs come from a woman aged 25-40 years with COVID-19, enrolled during active disease.

The chain has TRBV7-6 and TRBJ2-5; 7 bases match TRBD2. CDR1 and CDR2 from the germline V gene are SGHVS and FNYEAQ. V lost 1 base and J lost 4; bases outside the gene matches: 3. The CDR3 length is 14 residues. The CDR3 sequence is CASSLDRGRETQYF. In DNA form, the CDR3 reads TGTGCCAGCAGCTTAGATCGCGGGAGAGAGACCCAGTACTTC.

The genes are TRBV27 and TRBJ2-7; D is uncertain. Trimming left V 3 bases short and J 6 bases short, with 9 bases between. Germline values: CDR1 MNHEY, CDR2 SMNVEV (reference sequence). The CDR3 has 12 residues. The CDR3 reads CASSLTPAEQYF. As DNA, the CDR3 is TGTGCCAGCAGTTTGACACCGGCCGAGCAGTACTTC.

The chain recombines TRBV30 with TRBJ1-4; 9 bases match TRBD1. CDR3 length equals 17 residues. Trimming cost V 4 bases and J 0 bases; bases outside gene matches: 9. CDR1 and CDR2 from the germline V gene are GTSNPN and SVGIG (reference sequence). CDR3 sequence: CAWTRDRVKATNEKLFF. CDR3 bases: TGTGCCTGGACTCGGGACAGGGTCAAAGCAACTAATGAAAAACTGTTTTTT.

V gene TRBV12-3 or TRBV12-4 combines with J gene TRBJ1-1; D may be TRBD1 (5 bases). The CDR3 is 13 residues long. The V end lost 3 bases, the J end lost 5 bases, and 10 bases lay between the germline ends. The CDR3 nucleotides read TGTGCCAGCAGTTTTGGGCAGGGTACTGAAGCTTTCTTT. This translates into CASSFGQGTEAFF.

The gene calls are TRBV27 and TRBJ1-5; D possibly corresponds to TRBD1 (5 bases). This CDR3 has 15 amino acids. V dropped 4 bases and J dropped 2 bases, with 12 bases sitting between them. Germline V gene sequence: CDR1 MNHEY, CDR2 SMNVEV (reference sequence). The DNA for the CDR3 is TGTGCCAGCAGTTACCGGGGGATCGGCAATCAGCCCCAGCATTTT. Its translation is CASSYRGIGNQPQHF.

The chain links TRBV6-5 to TRBJ1-2, with 9 bases matching TRBD1. With 6 bases clipped from V and 6 bases from J, the junction kept 2 bases outside the gene matches. The germline V gene has CDR1 MNHEY and CDR2 SVGAGI. This CDR3 contains 12 residues. The CDR3 DNA sequence: TGTGCCAGCAGCCGGGACAGGGATGGCTACACCTTC. It translates to CASSRDRDGYTF.

The V call is TRBV6-2 or TRBV6-3, the J call TRBJ1-1; 7 bases map to TRBD1. Germline V gives CDR1 MNHEY, CDR2 SVGEGT. The trim removed 2 bases at V and 0 bases at J, leaving 21 bases unmatched. CDR3 length: 21 residues. The CDR3 protein is CASSYKGGLGQAAFLNTEAFF. DNA for the CDR3: TGTGCCAGCAGTTACAAGGGGGGCCTAGGACAGGCGGCTTTTTTGAACACTGAAGCTTTCTTT.

The chain carries TRBV3-1 (or the pseudogene TRBV3-2) and TRBJ1-3; 9 positions match TRBD1. The ends lost 3 bases at V and 1 base at J; junction bases unmatched: 4. Looked up from germline, CDR1 is LGHDT and CDR2 is YNNKEL (reference sequence). This CDR3 spans 16 amino acids. DNA of the CDR3: TGTGCCAGCAGCCAGGGACAGGGCATTTCTGGAAACACCATATATTTT. Residues: CASSQGQGISGNTIYF.

The chain is built from TRBV5-4 and TRBJ2-3; a weak D match, TRBD2 (7 bases). The V and J ends lost 1 base and 6 bases respectively, with 12 bases between them. The CDR3 contains 14 residues. Germline CDR1 SGHNT, CDR2 YYREEE (reference sequence). The CDR3 spells CASSLKQGGDTQYF. CDR3 sequence (DNA): TGTGCCAGCAGCTTGAAACAGGGAGGGGATACGCAGTATTTT.

This chain uses TRBV7-3 with TRBJ1-2; TRBD1 agrees at 8 bases. This CDR3 is 16 amino acids long. CDR1 is SGHTA, CDR2 FQGTGA, per germline. The V and J ends lost 0 bases and 4 bases, in that order; junction bases with no gene match: 7. CDR3 in DNA: TGTGCCAGCAGCTTAACAGGAGCAGGGGGCGGCTATGGCTACACCTTC. This gives the protein CASSLTGAGGGYGYTF.

In nucleotides, the CDR3 is TGTGCCAGCTCAGCGACAGGGGCGGTTTACATTCAGTACTTC. The encoded protein is CASSATGAVYIQYF. V gene TRBV18 combines with J gene TRBJ2-4; TRBD1 matches 8 bases. J gave up 8 bases and V 5 bases, and 8 bases lay outside the gene matches. The germline CDR1 and CDR2 sequences are KGHSH and LQKENI. CDR3 length: 14 amino acids.

The V and J genes are TRBV7-2 and TRBJ2-3; unclear D gene. This CDR3 is 15 amino acids long. The V end lost 3 bases, the J end lost 3 bases, and 13 bases lay between the germline ends. Germline assignment: CDR1 SGHTA and CDR2 FQGNSA. The CDR3 is CASSFGASSTDTQYF. The CDR3 DNA is TGTGCCAGCAGCTTCGGAGCTAGTTCGACAGATACGCAGTATTTT. The entire variable domain, with the rest obtained from reference TRBV7-2 and TRBJ2-3, is as follows: GAGVSQSPSNKVTEKGKDVELRCDPISGHTALYWYRQSLGQGLEFLIYFQGNSAPDKSGLPSDRFSAERTGGSVSTLTIQRTQQEDSAVYLCASSFGASSTDTQYFGPGTRLTVL.

The chain has TRBV25-1 and TRBJ2-5; D possibly corresponds to TRBD2 (5 bases). CDR3 size: 16 residues. V was cut by 3 bases and J by 0 bases, with 14 bases left in between. Germline V lookup: CDR1 MGHDK, CDR2 SYGVNS. Here the CDR3 reads CASSELALGYQETQYF. The DNA for the CDR3 is TGTGCCAGCAGTGAGCTAGCTCTGGGGTACCAAGAGACCCAGTACTTC.

V is TRBV19 and J is TRBJ2-3; TRBD2 agrees at 7 bases. The V and J ends lost 1 base and 2 bases, in that order; junction bases with no gene match: 9. Looked up from germline, CDR1 is LNHDA and CDR2 is SQIVND (reference sequence). The CDR3 extends over 17 amino acids. CDR3 sequence: CASSIAEAGRDTDTQYF. Here the CDR3 DNA reads TGTGCCAGTAGTATAGCTGAAGCGGGAAGAGACACAGATACGCAGTATTTT.

This chain joins TRBV5-1 and TRBJ1-2; D might be TRBD1 (5 bases). Between the trimmed V and J ends, which lost 7 bases and 4 bases, there was a span of 11 bases. The CDR3 covers 12 residues. Looked up from germline, CDR1 is SGHRS and CDR2 is YFSETQ. CDR3 loop: CASSTGGYGYTF. The CDR3 DNA reads TGCGCCAGCTCTACGGGGGGCTATGGCTACACCTTC.

This chain joins TRBV19 and TRBJ2-2; D might be TRBD1 (6 bases). Germline CDR1 reads LNHDA; CDR2 reads SQIVND (reference sequence). CDR3 size: 16 residues. The ends were cut back, 6 bases at V and 7 bases at J, with 21 bases in the middle. In DNA form, the CDR3 reads TGTGCCAGTAGATCCTGGGGGCGCCGTTCAAACGGGGAGCTGTTTTTT. It specifies CASRSWGRRSNGELFF.

The gene calls are TRBV30 and TRBJ1-1; 9 bases align to TRBD1. The ends lost 1 base at V and 5 bases at J; junction bases unmatched: 8. Germline V CDR1 and CDR2: GTSNPN, SVGIG (reference sequence). CDR3 length: 15 amino acids. This CDR3 reads CAWSALQGARTEAFF. CDR3 nucleotide sequence: TGTGCCTGGAGTGCTCTACAGGGGGCGCGGACTGAAGCTTTCTTT.

This chain joins TRBV27 and TRBJ1-6; TRBD1 might be the D (5 bases). From germline, CDR1 is MNHEY and CDR2 SMNVEV (reference sequence). The V end was cut by 5 bases, the J end by 0 bases, with 23 bases between. The CDR3 loop spans 20 amino acids. The CDR3 loop reads CASSPYSGLLPSSYNSPLHF. For the CDR3, the DNA is TGTGCCAGCAGTCCGTACTCGGGACTCCTCCCGAGCTCCTATAATTCACCCCTCCACTTT.

The rearrangement links TRBV18 to TRBJ1-5, with D perhaps TRBD1 (6 bases). This CDR3 comprises 15 residues. Germline lookup yields CDR1 KGHSH and CDR2 LQKENI. Trimming took off 6 bases at V and 2 bases at J, with 14 bases between the two ends. The CDR3, as DNA: TGTGCCAGCTCCCCCTTAGGGGGGGGCAATCAGCCCCAGCATTTT. Translation: CASSPLGGGNQPQHF.

The chain carries TRBV5-1 and TRBJ1-1; the match to TRBD1 covers 8 bases. CDR3 length equals 15 residues. Trimming removed 1 base from V and 1 base from J; junction bases left unmatched: 3. Germline CDR1 and CDR2: SGHRS and YFSETQ. CDR3 nucleotides: TGCGCCAGCAGCTTGTTGACAGGGGAGAACACTGAAGCTTTCTTT. Residues: CASSLLTGENTEAFF.

V gene TRBV27 combines with J gene TRBJ1-6, with D maybe TRBD1 (5 bases). Trimming left V 3 bases short and J 6 bases short, with 6 bases between. Germline values: CDR1 MNHEY, CDR2 SMNVEV (reference sequence). CDR3 size: 13 residues. The CDR3 loop is CASSFRGNSPLHF. The CDR3 DNA sequence: TGTGCCAGCAGTTTTAGGGGTAATTCACCCCTCCACTTT.

This clone was seen only once. The chain is built from TRBV7-9 and TRBJ2-1; no firm D call. The CDR3 consists of 15 residues. V was pared by 5 bases and J by 8 bases, with 19 bases between. The germline V gene has CDR1 SEHNR and CDR2 FQNEAQ (reference sequence). The CDR3 region is CASSREIGVEYEQFF. In DNA, the CDR3 is TGTGCCAGCAGCCGAGAGATCGGAGTGGAGTATGAGCAGTTCTTC.

The chain employs TRBV29-1 and TRBJ2-7, with D possibly TRBD2 on 5 matching bases. Trimming took 5 bases from V and 5 from J, leaving 7 bases between them. Germline loops: CDR1 SQVTM, CDR2 ANQGSEA. This CDR3 has 10 amino acids. In nucleotides, the CDR3 is TGCAGCGTTAGGGAGCACGAGCAGTACTTC. This encodes CSVREHEQYF.

With respect to this clone: This same CDR3 is encoded by further DNA sequences in the sample. The J gene is TRBJ1-1, the V gene TRBV5-1; D perhaps matches TRBD1 (6 bases). Trimming took 0 bases from V and 3 from J, leaving 9 bases between them. Germline loops: CDR1 SGHRS, CDR2 YFSETQ. The CDR3 consists of 14 residues. The CDR3 reads CASSLAGADTEAFF. In nucleotides, the CDR3 is TGCGCCAGCAGCTTGGCAGGGGCTGACACTGAAGCTTTCTTT. The whole variable domain, remainder taken from reference TRBV5-1 and TRBJ1-1, is KAGVTQTPRYLIKTRGQQVTLSCSPISGHRSVSWYQQTPGQGLQFLFEYFSETQRNKGNFPGRFSGRQFSNSRSEMNVSTLELGDSALYLCASSLAGADTEAFFGQGTRLTVV.

V usage is TRBV15 and J usage is TRBJ1-2; maybe TRBD1 (5 bases). CDR3 size: 15 residues. Germline V gives CDR1 LNHNV, CDR2 YYDKDF (reference sequence). Trimming pared 0 bases from V and 3 bases from J, leaving 11 bases between. The CDR3 loop reads CATSRDRGGDYGYTF. CDR3 nucleotides: TGTGCCACCAGCAGAGATCGAGGAGGGGACTATGGCTACACCTTC.